Listed below are T cell receptor beta chains from one sample, sequenced in a study of blood T cell repertoires in COVID-19. The method was immunoSEQ multiplex PCR; TCRdb's version includes in-frame clones alone and lacks a portion of them. The sample has roughly 67,000 clones, approximately 73% seen once; the top ten hold around 6%. Sequenced sample: peripheral blood. These receptors were obtained from a woman aged 45-65 years with active or convalescent COVID-19. Both conserved end residues are part of each CDR3. The order of the fields is clone size, J gene, V gene, D gene, CDR3 protein, CDR3 DNA. D genes are given only for firm matches. The size of a clone is reported for some rows only, either as once, few or many, or as a class for expanded clones.

clone_size: few; j_call: TRBJ2-7; v_call: TRBV4-1; d_call: TRBD2; cdr3_aa: CASSPRGLAGPSDEQYF; cdr3_nt: TGCGCCAGCAGCCCCCGTGGGCTAGCGGGACCCTCGGACGAGCAGTACTTC
clone_size: .; j_call: TRBJ2-5; v_call: TRBV6-5; d_call: .; cdr3_aa: CASRARRETQYF; cdr3_nt: TGTGCCAGTCGGGCGAGGAGGGAGACCCAGTACTTC
clone_size: few; j_call: TRBJ1-2; v_call: TRBV7-9; d_call: .; cdr3_aa: CASSLGGRYGYTF; cdr3_nt: TGTGCCAGCAGCTTAGGGGGGCGGTATGGCTACACCTTC
clone_size: .; j_call: TRBJ1-4; v_call: TRBV5-1; d_call: .; cdr3_aa: CASSAATNEKLFF; cdr3_nt: TGCGCCAGCAGCGCGGCAACTAATGAAAAACTGTTTTTT
clone_size: .; j_call: TRBJ2-1; v_call: TRBV2; d_call: .; cdr3_aa: CASTDSGAGALDEQFF; cdr3_nt: TGTGCCAGCACCGACAGCGGGGCAGGGGCGCTTGATGAGCAGTTCTTC
clone_size: few; j_call: TRBJ2-1; v_call: TRBV7-9; d_call: TRBD2; cdr3_aa: CASSPRAPGLGIYNEQFF; cdr3_nt: TGTGCCAGCAGCCCCAGGGCCCCGGGACTAGGGATCTACAATGAGCAGTTCTTC
clone_size: .; j_call: TRBJ2-5; v_call: TRBV5-1; d_call: TRBD2; cdr3_aa: CASSPRTSQETQYF; cdr3_nt: TGCGCCAGCAGCCCACGGACTAGTCAAGAGACCCAGTACTTC
clone_size: .; j_call: TRBJ2-1; v_call: TRBV7-2; d_call: TRBD1; cdr3_aa: CASSPRDRSYNEQFF; cdr3_nt: TGTGCCAGCAGCCCCCGGGACAGGTCCTACAATGAGCAGTTCTTC
clone_size: .; j_call: TRBJ2-7; v_call: TRBV6-5; d_call: TRBD2; cdr3_aa: CASKVAGGLSEQYF; cdr3_nt: TGTGCCAGCAAGGTAGCGGGAGGGCTGTCCGAGCAGTACTTC
clone_size: .; j_call: TRBJ2-1; v_call: TRBV12-3/TRBV12-4; d_call: .; cdr3_aa: CASRLGLNEQFF; cdr3_nt: TGTGCCAGCAGACTAGGCCTCAATGAGCAGTTCTTC
clone_size: .; j_call: TRBJ2-2; v_call: TRBV7-6; d_call: TRBD2; cdr3_aa: CASSLAAGGLPGELFF; cdr3_nt: TGTGCCAGCAGCTTAGCGGCGGGAGGGCTCCCCGGGGAGCTGTTTTTT
clone_size: few; j_call: TRBJ2-7; v_call: TRBV10-2; d_call: TRBD2; cdr3_aa: CASSDRASGRGYEQYF; cdr3_nt: TGCGCCAGCAGTGATAGGGCTAGCGGGAGGGGGTACGAGCAGTACTTC
clone_size: .; j_call: TRBJ1-2; v_call: TRBV28; d_call: TRBD1; cdr3_aa: CASSFRAGQGASNYGYTF; cdr3_nt: TGTGCCAGCAGTTTTAGGGCGGGACAGGGGGCGTCTAACTATGGCTACACCTTC
clone_size: .; j_call: TRBJ1-3; v_call: TRBV6-1; d_call: .; cdr3_aa: CASRSSGNTIYF; cdr3_nt: TGTGCCAGCAGGAGCTCTGGAAACACCATATATTTT
clone_size: .; j_call: TRBJ1-2; v_call: TRBV18; d_call: .; cdr3_aa: CASSPPLTGNYGYTF; cdr3_nt: TGTGCCAGCTCACCACCGTTAACAGGGAACTATGGCTACACCTTC
clone_size: .; j_call: TRBJ1-3; v_call: TRBV7-2; d_call: TRBD1; cdr3_aa: CASSQRTGSGNTIYF; cdr3_nt: TGTGCCAGCAGCCAACGGACAGGTTCTGGAAACACCATATATTTT